The source of this T cell receptor beta chain is a study of PD-L1 blockade in urothelial cancer. Overall study context: Of some 30 patients, some 25 were males with bladder-origin urothelial cancer.

TCRdb keeps only in-frame clones here, not all; method: immunoSEQ multiplex PCR. The data show under 100,000 clones, 90% seen once. Indicated time point: pretreatment peripheral blood. Enrolled patients showed locally advanced or metastatic urothelial carcinoma. The length of the CDR3 is 16 residues. J was trimmed by 8 bases and V by 4 bases; bases with no gene match: 8. CDR1 and CDR2 from the germline V gene are MNHNS and SASEGT. The TCR originated in a man in his sixties with urothelial cancer. The chain has TRBV6-1 and TRBJ2-1; 13 bases align to TRBD2. Sequencing used PBMCs, obtained around atezolizumab (anti-PD-L1) treatment. CDR3 sequence: CASSATSGGAFDEQFF. The CDR3 nucleotides read TGTGCCAGCAGTGCCACTAGCGGGGGGGCTTTCGATGAGCAGTTCTTC.